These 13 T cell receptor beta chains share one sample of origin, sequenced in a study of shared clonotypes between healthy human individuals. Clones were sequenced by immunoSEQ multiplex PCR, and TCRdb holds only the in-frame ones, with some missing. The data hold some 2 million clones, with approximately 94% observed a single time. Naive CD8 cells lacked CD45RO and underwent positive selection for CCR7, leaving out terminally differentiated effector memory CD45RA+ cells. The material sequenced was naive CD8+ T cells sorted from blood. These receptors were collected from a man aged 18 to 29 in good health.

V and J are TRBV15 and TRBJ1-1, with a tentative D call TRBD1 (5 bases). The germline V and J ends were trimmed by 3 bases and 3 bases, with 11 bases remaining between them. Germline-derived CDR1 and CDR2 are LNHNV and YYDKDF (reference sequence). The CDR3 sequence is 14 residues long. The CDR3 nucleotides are TGTGCCACCAGCAGCCGCGGGGGTTACACTGAAGCTTTCTTT. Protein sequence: CATSSRGGYTEAFF. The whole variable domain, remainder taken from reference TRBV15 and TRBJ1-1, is DAMVIQNPRYQVTQFGKPVTLSCSQTLNHNVMYWYQQKSSQAPKLLFHYYDKDFNNEADTPDNFQSRRPNTSFCFLDIRSPGLGDTAMYLCATSSRGGYTEAFFGQGTRLTVV.

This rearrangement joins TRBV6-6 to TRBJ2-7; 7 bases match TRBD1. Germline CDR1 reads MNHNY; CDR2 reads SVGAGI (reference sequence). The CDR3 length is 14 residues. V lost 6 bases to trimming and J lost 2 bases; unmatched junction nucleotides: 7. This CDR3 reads CASRAQGVAYEQYF. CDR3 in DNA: TGTGCCAGCAGGGCCCAGGGGGTAGCCTACGAGCAGTACTTC.

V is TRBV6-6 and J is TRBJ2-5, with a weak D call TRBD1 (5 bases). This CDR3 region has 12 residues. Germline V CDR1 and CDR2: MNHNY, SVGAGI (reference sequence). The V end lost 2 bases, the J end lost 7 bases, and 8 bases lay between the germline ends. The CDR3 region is CASSYAGSTQYF. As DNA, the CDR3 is TGTGCCAGCAGTTACGCAGGGTCGACCCAGTACTTC.

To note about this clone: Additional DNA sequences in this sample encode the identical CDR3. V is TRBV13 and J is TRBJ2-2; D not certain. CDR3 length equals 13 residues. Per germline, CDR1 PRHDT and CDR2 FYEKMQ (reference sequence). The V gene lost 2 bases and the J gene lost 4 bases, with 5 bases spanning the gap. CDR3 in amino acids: CASSLLVTGELFF. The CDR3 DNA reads TGTGCCAGCAGCTTACTTGTCACCGGGGAGCTGTTTTTT.

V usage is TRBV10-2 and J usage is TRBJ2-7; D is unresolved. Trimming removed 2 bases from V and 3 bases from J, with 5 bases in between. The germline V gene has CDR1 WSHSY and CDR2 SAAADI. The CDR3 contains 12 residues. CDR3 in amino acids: CASSEDDYEQYF. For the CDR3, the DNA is TGCGCCAGCAGTGAGGACGACTACGAGCAGTACTTC.

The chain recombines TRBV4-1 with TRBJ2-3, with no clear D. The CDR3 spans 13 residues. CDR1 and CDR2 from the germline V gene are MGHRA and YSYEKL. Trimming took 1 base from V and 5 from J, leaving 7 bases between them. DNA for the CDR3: TGCGCCAGCAGCCAAGCATGGGAAGATACGCAGTATTTT. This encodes CASSQAWEDTQYF.

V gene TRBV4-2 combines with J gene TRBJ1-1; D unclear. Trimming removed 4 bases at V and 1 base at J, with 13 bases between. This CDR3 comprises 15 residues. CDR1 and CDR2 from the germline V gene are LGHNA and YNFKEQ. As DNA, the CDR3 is TGTGCCAGCAGCCCCGCTTCGGCGGCGAACACTGAAGCTTTCTTT. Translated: CASSPASAANTEAFF.

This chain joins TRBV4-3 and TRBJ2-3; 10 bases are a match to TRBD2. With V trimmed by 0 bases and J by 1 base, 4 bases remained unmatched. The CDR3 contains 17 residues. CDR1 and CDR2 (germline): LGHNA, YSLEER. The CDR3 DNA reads TGCGCCAGCAGCCAAGATTCAGGGACTAGCGGCACAGATACGCAGTATTTT. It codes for CASSQDSGTSGTDTQYF.

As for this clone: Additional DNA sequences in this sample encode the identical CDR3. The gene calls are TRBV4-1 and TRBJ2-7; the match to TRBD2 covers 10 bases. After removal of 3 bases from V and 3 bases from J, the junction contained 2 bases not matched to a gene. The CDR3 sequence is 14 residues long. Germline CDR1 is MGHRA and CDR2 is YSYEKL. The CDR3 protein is CASSHPSGGYEQYF. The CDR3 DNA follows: TGCGCCAGCAGCCATCCTAGCGGGGGCTACGAGCAGTACTTC.

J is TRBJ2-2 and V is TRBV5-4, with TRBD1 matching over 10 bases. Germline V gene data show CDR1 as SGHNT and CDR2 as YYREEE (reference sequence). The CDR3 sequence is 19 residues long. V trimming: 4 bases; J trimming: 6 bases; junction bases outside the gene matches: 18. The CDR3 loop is CASSLGTGDLLDLPGELFF. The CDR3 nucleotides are TGTGCCAGCAGCCTCGGGACAGGGGACCTCCTCGACCTTCCCGGGGAGCTGTTTTTT.

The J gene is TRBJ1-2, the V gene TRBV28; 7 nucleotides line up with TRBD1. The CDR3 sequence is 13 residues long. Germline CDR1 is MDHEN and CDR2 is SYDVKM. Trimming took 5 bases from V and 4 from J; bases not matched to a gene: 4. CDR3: CASSPTGVYGYTF. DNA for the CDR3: TGTGCCAGCAGTCCCACAGGGGTCTATGGCTACACCTTC.

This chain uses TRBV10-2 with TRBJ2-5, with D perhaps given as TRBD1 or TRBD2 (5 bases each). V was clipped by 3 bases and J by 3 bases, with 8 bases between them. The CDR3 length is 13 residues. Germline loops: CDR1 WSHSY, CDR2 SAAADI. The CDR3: CASSDEGKETQYF. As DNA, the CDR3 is TGCGCCAGCAGTGATGAGGGGAAAGAGACCCAGTACTTC.

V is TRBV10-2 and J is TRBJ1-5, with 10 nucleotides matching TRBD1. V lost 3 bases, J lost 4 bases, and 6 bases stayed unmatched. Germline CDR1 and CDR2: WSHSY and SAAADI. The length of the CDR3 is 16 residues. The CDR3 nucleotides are TGCGCCAGCAGTGATTCGGGACAGGGGTTTAATCAGCCCCAGCATTTT. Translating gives CASSDSGQGFNQPQHF.